This T cell receptor beta chain is from a study of T cell changes during pregnancy in multiple sclerosis. This clone occurred once. J gave up 7 bases and V 5 bases, and 12 bases lay outside the gene matches. This CDR3 has 15 residues. Per the germline V gene, CDR1 is SGHAT and CDR2 is FQNNGV. Generated by immunoSEQ multiplex PCR, the TCRdb table keeps only in-frame clones and is missing some. The sample carries over 70,000 clones, around 92% recorded once. This specimen consisted of peripheral blood, obtained in the third trimester of pregnancy. The sequence derives from a female donor in good health, enrolled as a control in a pregnancy study. The V gene is TRBV11-2, the J gene TRBJ1-2; 8 bases line up with TRBD1. CDR3 DNA: TGTGCCAGCAGCGAAGGGGCAGGGGGCGCCTTTGGCTACACCTTC. It specifies CASSEGAGGAFGYTF.